This TCR beta chain was sequenced in a study of vaccination effects on CD4 cells after COVID-19. Data came from immunoSEQ multiplex PCR; TCRdb stores just in-frame clones and leaves some out. This repertoire shows about 37,000 clones, roughly 74% found once; its top ten account for 3%. On this clone: What it binds is not known.

Having been cultured for around nine days, the cells underwent CD4+ T cell isolation. The TCR sequence derives from a human donor who received a COVID-19 vaccine. The sample in question was CD4+ T cells from PBMCs cultured without peptide, obtained before COVID-19 vaccination.

CDR3 sequence reads: CASSHRGTGNQPQHF. CDR3 coding DNA: TGTGCCAGCAGTCACAGGGGGACAGGCAATCAGCCCCAGCATTTT. The gene calls are TRBV6-5 and TRBJ1-5, with 8 bases lining up with TRBD1. The CDR3 runs 15 residues. The germline V gene encodes CDR1 MNHEY and CDR2 SVGAGI. The junction had 5 bases not matched to a gene; V was cut back by 5 bases and J by 2 bases.